These T cell receptor beta chains were read from a single sample in a study of T cells in Graves' hyperthyroidism and ophthalmopathy. TCRdb re-called the multiplex PCR reads through MiXCR, storing one row per CDR3 protein. The sample has about 400,000 distinct CDR3 sequences; more than 20% are singletons. Source material: blood. The source is a man in his fifties with Graves' hyperthyroidism. Both conserved end residues are part of each CDR3. Each record gives: V gene, clone size, D gene, J gene, CDR3 DNA, CDR3 protein. The D gene is left open where the match is weak. Not all rows give a size; the values are once, few, many and, for expanded clones, a class.

TRBV5-1	.	TRBD1	TRBJ1-2	TGCGCCAGCAGCTTGCGGACAGGGGGCGCCAACTATGGCTACACCTTC	CASSLRTGGANYGYTF
TRBV20-1	.	.	TRBJ2-1	TGCAGTGCTAGTATAGAGCTAGCGACGAGTGAGCAGTTCTTC	CSASIELATSEQFF
TRBV27	.	TRBD1	TRBJ2-7	TGTGCCAGCAGGCTCCTGGGTGAGGGACAGACCTACGAGCAGTACTTC	CASRLLGEGQTYEQYF
TRBV5-1	.	TRBD1	TRBJ1-2	TGCGCCAGCAGACCTGACAGGGGGAGCTATGGCTACACCTTC	CASRPDRGSYGYTF
TRBV20-1	few	.	TRBJ2-1	TGCAGTGCCGACTACCTCAACAATGAGCAGTTCTTC	CSADYLNNEQFF
TRBV7-3	many	.	TRBJ2-1	TGTGCCAGCAGCTTACGGGGTGAGCAGTTCTTC	CASSLRGEQFF
TRBV5-1	many	.	TRBJ1-1	TGCGCCAGCAGCATAGATTCAGGGGCAAGGTATGCTGAAGCTTTCTTT	CASSIDSGARYAEAFF
TRBV7-3	many	TRBD2	TRBJ2-1	TGTGCCAGCAGCCATGGACTAGCGGGAGGTGAGCAGTTCTTC	CASSHGLAGGEQFF
TRBV7-9	.	.	TRBJ1-2	TGTGCCAGCAGCATAGAAGATTCCGGGGCCTCGGGCTACACCTTC	CASSIEDSGASGYTF
TRBV5-1	.	TRBD1	TRBJ1-4	TGCGCCAGCAGCTTCGACAGGGGCCATTCCAATGAAAAACTGTTTTTT	CASSFDRGHSNEKLFF
TRBV7-9	many	.	TRBJ2-1	TGTGCCAGCAGCTTAGTAGATAGAGGGGCCGAGCAGTTCTTC	CASSLVDRGAEQFF
TRBV11-2	.	.	TRBJ1-6	TGTGCCAGCAGCTTGGGGGGACCGAATTCACCCCTCCACTTT	CASSLGGPNSPLHF
TRBV4-1	.	TRBD2	TRBJ2-5	TGCGCCAGCAGCCAAGGGGAGGGCGAAGAGACCCAGTACTTC	CASSQGEGEETQYF
TRBV11-2	.	.	TRBJ1-4	TGTGCCAGCAGCGTCGGACAAACCACTAATGAAAAACTGTTTTTT	CASSVGQTTNEKLFF
TRBV19	many	.	TRBJ1-5	TGTGCCAGTAGATTGGGGTGGGGGGAGGACGATGATCAGCCCCAGCATTTT	CASRLGWGEDDDQPQHF
TRBV6-1	many	TRBD2	TRBJ2-3	TGTGCCAGCAGTTGGAGAAGAAGCGGGAGTAATACAGATACGCAGTATTTT	CASSWRRSGSNTDTQYF
TRBV2	many	TRBD2	TRBJ2-1	TGTGCCAGCAGTGCCGGGACTAGCGGGAGTGATGAGCAGTTCTTC	CASSAGTSGSDEQFF
TRBV20-1	.	.	TRBJ1-5	TGCAGTGCTAGAAGCGGCAGTTTAACGGTTAATCAGCCCCAGCATTTT	CSARSGSLTVNQPQHF
TRBV7-9	many	.	TRBJ1-2	TGTGCCAGCAGCTTAGGTACATCGGCAGCCGAACCAACTAACTATGGCTACACCTTC	CASSLGTSAAEPTNYGYTF
TRBV7-9	.	.	TRBJ2-6	TGTGCCAGCAGGGAGGGGGCTGGGGCCAACGTCCTGACTTTC	CASREGAGANVLTF
TRBV6-1	.	TRBD2	TRBJ2-7	TGTGCCAGCAGTTGGGACCATCAGACTAGCGGGAGTTACGAGCAGTACTTC	CASSWDHQTSGSYEQYF
TRBV7-9	.	.	TRBJ1-4	TGTGCCAGCAGCTTGACGGCAGGGGTAAATGAAAAACTGTTTTTT	CASSLTAGVNEKLFF
TRBV19	.	TRBD1	TRBJ1-1	TGTGCCAGTAGTGCCTCGACAGGGAGTATAACTGAAGCTTTCTTT	CASSASTGSITEAFF
TRBV10-2	.	.	TRBJ2-3	TGCGCCAGCAGTGATGGAGGGGGGGATACAGATACGCAGTATTTT	CASSDGGGDTDTQYF
TRBV28	many	.	TRBJ2-4	TGTGCCAGCAGTTTACACGGGGCCATTCAGTACTTC	CASSLHGAIQYF
TRBV7-2	once	TRBD2	TRBJ2-3	TGTGCCAGCAGCTTAGCGGCGGGAGTTGCAGATACGCAGTATTTT	CASSLAAGVADTQYF
TRBV14	many	.	TRBJ2-1	TGTGCCAGCAGCCCAGGGACCATATCCTACAATGAGCAGTTCTTC	CASSPGTISYNEQFF
TRBV10-3	few	.	TRBJ2-7	TGTGCCATCAGTCCTAGGGACGGACCCTACGAGCAGTACTTC	CAISPRDGPYEQYF
TRBV15	.	TRBD2	TRBJ2-2	TGTGCCACCAGCCTAGGACTAGCTACCGGGGAGCTGTTTTTT	CATSLGLATGELFF